A selection of T cell receptor beta chains follows, all from one sample in a study of T cells expressing NK-cell markers. TCRdb re-called the 5' RACE reads and gives one entry per CDR3 protein, without DNA. Recorded for this sample: a few hundred thousand distinct CDR3 sequences. Sequenced: blood T cells: a sorted CD56 or NKG2C T cell subset, CD4+ or CD8+ T cells, or bulk PBMC T cells (not recorded which). The receptors stem from a man between 18 and 35 years old in good health. CDR3s include the opening cysteine and the closing phenylalanine or tryptophan.

CDR3,J,length,V
CASNRLGRDEQYF,TRBJ2-7,13,TRBV7-2
CSARDRSGSYSYEQYF,TRBJ2-7,16,TRBV20-1
CSVYLALSSYNEQFF,TRBJ2-1,15,TRBV29-1
CASAYGPSTDTQYF,TRBJ2-3,14,TRBV10-3
CASSLSYGGRAGEQFF,TRBJ2-1,16,TRBV5-1
CASSPSGQGPYEQYF,TRBJ2-7,15,TRBV28
CSVGRRLNTEAFF,TRBJ1-1,13,TRBV29-1
CASSLLPSLVYEQYF,TRBJ2-7,15,TRBV11-2
CASSLLRGQDGYTF,TRBJ1-2,14,TRBV19
CASSPTVNTSTDTQYF,TRBJ2-3,16,TRBV12-3/TRBV12-4
CSVLEGGPSEQYF,TRBJ2-7,13,TRBV29-1
CSARGVQGVYQPQHF,TRBJ1-5,15,TRBV20-1
CSVEVGTNYGYTF,TRBJ1-2,13,TRBV29-1
CASGGMRTNNEQFF,TRBJ2-1,14,TRBV9
CASSPLHRGGNTEAFF,TRBJ1-1,16,TRBV18
CASKPWSNQPQHF,TRBJ1-5,13,TRBV19
CASSLTAGRYEAFF,TRBJ1-1,14,TRBV5-1
CSAEEGRVAKNIQYF,TRBJ2-4,15,TRBV20-1
CASVRGNNYEQYF,TRBJ2-7,13,TRBV6-2/TRBV6-3
CASSSPGTRLVNEQFF,TRBJ2-1,16,TRBV5-1
CASSYGQETQYF,TRBJ2-5,12,TRBV6-2/TRBV6-3
CSVGRRSSYNEQFF,TRBJ2-1,14,TRBV29-1
CAISESRTSATNTGELFF,TRBJ2-2,18,TRBV10-3
CASRRGAGELFF,TRBJ2-2,12,TRBV12-3/TRBV12-4
CASSFSRATGELFF,TRBJ2-2,14,TRBV12-3/TRBV12-4
CASKMMEGNYGYTF,TRBJ1-2,14,TRBV5-1
CSARDMRGSFF,TRBJ2-7,11,TRBV20-1
CSASPVSSPDTQYF,TRBJ2-3,14,TRBV20-1
CASSQEASGGSTDTQYF,TRBJ2-3,17,TRBV4-2
CASSLSWRGRTNEKLFF,TRBJ1-4,17,TRBV27
CASSPPGLAFNEQFF,TRBJ2-1,15,TRBV18
CASSSIDPGGTDTQYF,TRBJ2-3,16,TRBV5-4
CASSLILRARGNTEAFF,TRBJ1-1,17,TRBV7-9
CAIHAGGLVDTGELFF,TRBJ2-2,16,TRBV7-8
CSAQGTGSFAYNSPLHF,TRBJ1-6,17,TRBV20-1
CASLDSAQETQYF,TRBJ2-5,13,TRBV2
CASSLDLVYGYTF,TRBJ1-2,13,TRBV5-1
CASSEGVAGTDTQYF,TRBJ2-3,15,TRBV6-1
CASSRKGRAEETQYF,TRBJ2-5,15,TRBV27
CASSLFGRSSGANVLTF,TRBJ2-6,17,TRBV27
CASSFQAAYEQFF,TRBJ2-1,13,TRBV5-6
CASRTGVAPEAFF,TRBJ1-1,13,TRBV7-9
CSGASQGRETQYF,TRBJ2-5,13,TRBV29-1
CASSFRQGVTEAFF,TRBJ1-1,14,TRBV12-3/TRBV12-4
CASSWGRDTDAFF,TRBJ1-1,13,TRBV13
CASSLTSWADTQYF,TRBJ2-3,14,TRBV7-2
CASSSSGGGAKNIQYF,TRBJ2-4,16,TRBV7-2
CASSLYFFGANVLTF,TRBJ2-6,15,TRBV12-3/TRBV12-4
CASTLSDEAFF,TRBJ1-1,11,TRBV28
CAWMAGVNEQYF,TRBJ2-7,12,TRBV30
CASSRNIYGYTF,TRBJ1-2,12,TRBV7-9
CSATSGGSGANVLTF,TRBJ2-6,15,TRBV20-1
CAIKNNRGLEDNEQFF,TRBJ2-1,16,TRBV10-3
CASTGANLAKNIQYF,TRBJ2-4,15,TRBV6-1
CASSLTSGQGFPYEQYF,TRBJ2-7,17,TRBV7-8
CASSSGGEFDEQFF,TRBJ2-1,14,TRBV5-4
CASRRDNEQFF,TRBJ2-1,11,TRBV11-1